The present T cell receptor beta chain was sequenced within a study of blood T cell repertoires in COVID-19. This CDR3 region has 18 residues. Losses at the gene ends were 1 base for V and 0 bases for J; bases not matched to a gene: 10. Germline lookup yields CDR1 MGHRA and CDR2 YSYEKL. Clones were sequenced by immunoSEQ multiplex PCR, and TCRdb holds only the in-frame ones, with some missing. Of roughly 250,000 clones in the sample, less than 90% were seen once. This chain links TRBV4-1 with TRBJ2-3; 7 bases line up with TRBD2. This receptor was taken from a man aged 55 to 70 who had recovered from COVID-19. Specimen: peripheral blood. The CDR3 region is CASSQGQFREVSTDTQYF. The CDR3 bases are TGCGCCAGCAGCCAAGGCCAGTTCCGGGAGGTGAGCACAGATACGCAGTATTTT.